This entry is about one T cell receptor beta chain. This sample is drawn from a study of blood T cell repertoires in COVID-19. Study summary: Italy, Spain and the United States were the sources of the convalescent and acute COVID-19 samples. T cells, B-cell-depleted T cells, or PBMCs supplied cDNA or gDNA.

Original methodology: Estimates of nucleated cell counts were drawn from the amplification of reference gene primers. The table came from immunoSEQ multiplex PCR; TCRdb's copy has only in-frame clones and leaves some out. That table furnishes V, J and clone size, whereas the DNA furnished D and trimming. This sample has 85,000 to 120,000 clones, with 80% to 95% found just once. The CDR3 sequence is 16 residues long. The V and J ends lost 7 bases and 3 bases respectively, with 20 bases between them. Germline CDR1 is KGHDR and CDR2 is SFDVKD. This chain uses TRBV24-1 with TRBJ1-1; perhaps TRBD1 as D (5 bases). This sequence originates from a man between 18 and 35 years old with acute or convalescent COVID-19. The specimen was peripheral blood. The CDR3 coding sequence is TGTGCCACCAGGGGGGGGACGGTGAGCAGTGACACTGAAGCTTTCTTT. Residues: CATRGGTVSSDTEAFF.